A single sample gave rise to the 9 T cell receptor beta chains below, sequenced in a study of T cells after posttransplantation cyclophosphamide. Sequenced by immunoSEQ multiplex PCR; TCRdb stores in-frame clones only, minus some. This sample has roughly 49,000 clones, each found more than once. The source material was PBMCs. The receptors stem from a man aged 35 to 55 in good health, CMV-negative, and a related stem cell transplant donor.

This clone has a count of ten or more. The CDR3 bases are TGTGCCAGCAGCCCCCGGGGGGCTGGTCTGGTCCTCGAGCAGTACTTC. It codes for CASSPRGAGLVLEQYF. The genes are TRBV11-2 and TRBJ2-7; D may be TRBD2 (7 bases). CDR3 length: 16 residues. V lost 5 bases and J 6 bases, leaving 23 bases between the germline ends. Germline V gene sequence: CDR1 SGHAT, CDR2 FQNNGV.

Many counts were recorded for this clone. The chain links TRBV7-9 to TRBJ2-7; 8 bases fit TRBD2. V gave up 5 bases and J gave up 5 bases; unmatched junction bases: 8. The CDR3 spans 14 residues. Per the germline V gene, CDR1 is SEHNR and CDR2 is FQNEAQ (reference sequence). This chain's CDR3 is CASSVTGTRNEQYF. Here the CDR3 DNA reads TGTGCCAGCAGCGTGACCGGGACTAGAAACGAGCAGTACTTC. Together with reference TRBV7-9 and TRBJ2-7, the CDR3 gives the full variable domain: DTGVSQNPRHKITKRGQNVTFRCDPISEHNRLYWYRQTLGQGPEFLTYFQNEAQLEKSRLLSDRFSAERPKGSFSTLEIQRTEQGDSAMYLCASSVTGTRNEQYFGPGTRLTVT.

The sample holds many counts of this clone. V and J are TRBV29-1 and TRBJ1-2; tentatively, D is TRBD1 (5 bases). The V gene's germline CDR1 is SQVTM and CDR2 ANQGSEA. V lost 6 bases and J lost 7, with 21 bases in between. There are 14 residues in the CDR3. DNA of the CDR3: TGCAGCGTACCCGGAGGGCAGGGCCTTCTTGGCTACACCTTC. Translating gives CSVPGGQGLLGYTF.

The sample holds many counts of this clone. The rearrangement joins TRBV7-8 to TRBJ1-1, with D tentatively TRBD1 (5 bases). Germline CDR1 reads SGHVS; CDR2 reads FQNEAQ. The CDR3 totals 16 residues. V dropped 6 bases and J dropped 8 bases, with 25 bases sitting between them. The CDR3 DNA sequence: TGTGCCAGCAGTTTTTTCCAGGGACTCCTATACCCAGAAGCTTTCTTT. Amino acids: CASSFFQGLLYPEAFF.

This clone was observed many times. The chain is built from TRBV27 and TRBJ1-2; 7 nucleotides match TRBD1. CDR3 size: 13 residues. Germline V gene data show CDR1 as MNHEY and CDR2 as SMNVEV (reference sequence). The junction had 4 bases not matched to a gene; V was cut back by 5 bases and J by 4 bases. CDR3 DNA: TGTGCCAGCAGTGTACAGGGGCCCTATGGCTACACCTTC. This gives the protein CASSVQGPYGYTF.

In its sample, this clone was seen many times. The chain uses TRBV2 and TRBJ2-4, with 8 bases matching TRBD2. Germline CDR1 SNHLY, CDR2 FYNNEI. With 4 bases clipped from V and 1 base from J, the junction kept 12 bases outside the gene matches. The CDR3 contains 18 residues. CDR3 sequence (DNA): TGTGCCAGCAGTGCAATGATAGCGGGACGTGCGGCCAAAAACATTCAGTACTTC. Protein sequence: CASSAMIAGRAAKNIQYF.

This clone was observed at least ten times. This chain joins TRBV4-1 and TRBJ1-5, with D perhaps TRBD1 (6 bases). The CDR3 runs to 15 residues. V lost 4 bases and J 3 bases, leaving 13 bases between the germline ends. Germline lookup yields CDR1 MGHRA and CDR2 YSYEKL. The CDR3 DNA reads TGCGCCAGCAGCCGATACGCAGGGGCCAATCAGCCCCAGCATTTT. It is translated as CASSRYAGANQPQHF.

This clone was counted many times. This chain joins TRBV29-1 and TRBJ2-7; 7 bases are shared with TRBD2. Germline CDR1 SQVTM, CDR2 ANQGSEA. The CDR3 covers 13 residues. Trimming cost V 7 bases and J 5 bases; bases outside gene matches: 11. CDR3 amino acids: CSASGGRGHEQYF. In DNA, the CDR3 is TGCAGCGCTTCGGGGGGACGAGGGCACGAGCAGTACTTC.

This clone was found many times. DNA for the CDR3: TGTGCCAGCAGTGTCCGCGAACCAAGCTCCTACGAGCAGTACTTC. Protein: CASSVREPSSYEQYF. The chain carries TRBV25-1 and TRBJ2-7, with D uncertain. Trimming stripped 4 bases from V and 0 bases from J, with 13 bases between. This CDR3 is 15 amino acids long. Germline V gene data show CDR1 as MGHDK and CDR2 as SYGVNS.